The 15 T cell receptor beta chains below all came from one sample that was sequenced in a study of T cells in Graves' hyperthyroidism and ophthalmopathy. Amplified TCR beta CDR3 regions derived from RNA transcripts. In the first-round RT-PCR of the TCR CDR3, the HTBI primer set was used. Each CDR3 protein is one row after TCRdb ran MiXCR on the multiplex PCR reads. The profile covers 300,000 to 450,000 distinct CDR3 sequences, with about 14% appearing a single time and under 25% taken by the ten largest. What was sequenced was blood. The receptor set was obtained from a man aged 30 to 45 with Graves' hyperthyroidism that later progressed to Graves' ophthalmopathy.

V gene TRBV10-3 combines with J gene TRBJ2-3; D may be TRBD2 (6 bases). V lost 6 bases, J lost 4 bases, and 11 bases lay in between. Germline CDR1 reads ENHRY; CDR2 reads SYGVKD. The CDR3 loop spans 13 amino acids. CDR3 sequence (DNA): TGTGCCATCAGACTAGCCTGGTCAGATACGCAGTATTTT. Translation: CAIRLAWSDTQYF.

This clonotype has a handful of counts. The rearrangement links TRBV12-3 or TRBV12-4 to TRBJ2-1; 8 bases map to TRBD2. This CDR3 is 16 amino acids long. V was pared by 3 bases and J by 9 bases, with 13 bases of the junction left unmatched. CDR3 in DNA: TGTGCCAGCAGTTTTTCGGGAGGGGGTTATGGTAGTGAGCAGTTCTTC. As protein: CASSFSGGGYGSEQFF.

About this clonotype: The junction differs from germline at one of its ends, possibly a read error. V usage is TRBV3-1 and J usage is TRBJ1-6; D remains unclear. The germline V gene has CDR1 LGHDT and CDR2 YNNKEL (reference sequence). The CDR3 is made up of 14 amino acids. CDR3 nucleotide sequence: TGTGCCAGCAGCCTTGAGGGTATTTGGGTTCCCCTCCGCTTT. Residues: CASSLEGIWVPLRF.

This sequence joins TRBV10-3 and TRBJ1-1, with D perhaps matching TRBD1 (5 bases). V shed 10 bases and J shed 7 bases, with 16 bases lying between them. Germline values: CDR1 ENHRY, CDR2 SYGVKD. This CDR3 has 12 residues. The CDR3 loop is CATRSPGIEAFF. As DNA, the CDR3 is TGTGCCACCAGAAGTCCAGGGATTGAAGCTTTCTTT.

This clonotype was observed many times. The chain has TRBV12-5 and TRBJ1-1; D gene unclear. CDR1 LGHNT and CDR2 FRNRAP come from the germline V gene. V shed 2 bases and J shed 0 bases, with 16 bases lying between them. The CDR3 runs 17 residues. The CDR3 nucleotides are TGTGCTAGTGGTTTGCCCTTCCGGGGAGGGCTGAACACTGAAGCTTTCTTT. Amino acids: CASGLPFRGGLNTEAFF.

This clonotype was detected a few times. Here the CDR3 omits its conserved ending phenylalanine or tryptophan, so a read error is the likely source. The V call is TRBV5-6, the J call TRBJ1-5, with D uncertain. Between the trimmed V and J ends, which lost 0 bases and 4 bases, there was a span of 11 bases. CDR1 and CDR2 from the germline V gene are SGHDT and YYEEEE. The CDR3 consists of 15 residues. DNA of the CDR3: TGTGCCAGCAGCTTGGGACGGGCACTTAATCAGCCCCAGCATTCT. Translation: CASSLGRALNQPQHS.

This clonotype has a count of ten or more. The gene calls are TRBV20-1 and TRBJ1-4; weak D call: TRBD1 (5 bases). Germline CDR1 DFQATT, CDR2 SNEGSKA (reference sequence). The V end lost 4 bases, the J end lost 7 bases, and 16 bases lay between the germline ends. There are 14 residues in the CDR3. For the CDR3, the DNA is TGCAGTGCTACCCCGTTGGGGGTTGGTGAAAAACTGTTTTTT. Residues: CSATPLGVGEKLFF.

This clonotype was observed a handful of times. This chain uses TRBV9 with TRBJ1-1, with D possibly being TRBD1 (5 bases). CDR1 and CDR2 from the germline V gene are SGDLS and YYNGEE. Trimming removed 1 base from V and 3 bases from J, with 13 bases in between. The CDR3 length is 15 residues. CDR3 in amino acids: CASSVYELGDTEAFF. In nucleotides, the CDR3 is TGTGCCAGCAGCGTATACGAGTTAGGGGACACTGAAGCTTTCTTT.

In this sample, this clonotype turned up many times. The CDR3 nucleotides are TGTGCCAGCAGCCCCGGATTTGGTGGAAACATTCAGTACTTC. This translates into CASSPGFGGNIQYF. The chain couples TRBV7-9 to TRBJ2-4, with no clear D. Trimming removed 5 bases from V and 6 bases from J, with 14 bases in between. In germline, CDR1 is SEHNR, CDR2 FQNEAQ (reference sequence). The CDR3 is made up of 14 amino acids. Looking up the rest from reference TRBV7-9 and TRBJ2-4 gives the full variable domain: DTGVSQNPRHKITKRGQNVTFRCDPISEHNRLYWYRQTLGQGPEFLTYFQNEAQLEKSRLLSDRFSAERPKGSFSTLEIQRTEQGDSAMYLCASSPGFGGNIQYFGAGTRLSVL.

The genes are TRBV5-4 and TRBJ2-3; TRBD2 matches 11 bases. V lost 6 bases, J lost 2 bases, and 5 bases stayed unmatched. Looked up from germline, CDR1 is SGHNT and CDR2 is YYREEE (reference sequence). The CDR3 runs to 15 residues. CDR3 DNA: TGTGCCAGCACTATAGCGGGGGGGGTCACAGATACGCAGTATTTT. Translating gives CASTIAGGVTDTQYF. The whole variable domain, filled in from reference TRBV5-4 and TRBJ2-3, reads ETGVTQSPTHLIKTRGQQVTLRCSSQSGHNTVSWYQQALGQGPQFIFQYYREEENGRGNFPPRFSGLQFPNYSSELNVNALELDDSALYLCASTIAGGVTDTQYFGPGTRLTVL.

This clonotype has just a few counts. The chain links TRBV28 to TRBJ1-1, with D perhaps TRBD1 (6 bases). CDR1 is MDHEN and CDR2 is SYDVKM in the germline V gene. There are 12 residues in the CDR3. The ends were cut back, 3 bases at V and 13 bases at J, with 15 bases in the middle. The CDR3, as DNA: TGTGCCAGCAGTTTTGGGGGGCCCAGAATTTTCTTT. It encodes CASSFGGPRIFF.

In nucleotides, the CDR3 is TGCAGTGCTCCTCCCCATCGGGGCCCTCGGGGCACAGATACGCAGTATTTT. Residues: CSAPPHRGPRGTDTQYF. The V and J genes are TRBV20-1 and TRBJ2-3; the D call may be TRBD1 or TRBD2 (5 bases each). V lost 5 bases and J lost 1, with 22 bases in between. Looked up from germline, CDR1 is DFQATT and CDR2 is SNEGSKA (reference sequence). This CDR3 spans 17 amino acids.

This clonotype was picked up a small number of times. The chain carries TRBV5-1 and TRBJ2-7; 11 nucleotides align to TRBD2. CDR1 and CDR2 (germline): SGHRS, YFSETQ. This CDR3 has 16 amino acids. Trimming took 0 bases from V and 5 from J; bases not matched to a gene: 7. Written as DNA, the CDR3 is TGCGCCAGCAGCTTGGCCCCTAGCGGGGGGCCACACGAGCAGTACTTC. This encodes CASSLAPSGGPHEQYF.

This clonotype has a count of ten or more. CDR3 DNA sequence: TGTGCCAGCAGTTTGGGGGGACAGGGGCATTTGAACACTGAAGCTTTCTTT. Its protein product is CASSLGGQGHLNTEAFF. This rearrangement joins TRBV12-3 or TRBV12-4 to TRBJ1-1, with 10 bases aligning to TRBD1. V lost 3 bases to trimming and J lost 0 bases; unmatched junction nucleotides: 7. The CDR3 extends over 17 amino acids.

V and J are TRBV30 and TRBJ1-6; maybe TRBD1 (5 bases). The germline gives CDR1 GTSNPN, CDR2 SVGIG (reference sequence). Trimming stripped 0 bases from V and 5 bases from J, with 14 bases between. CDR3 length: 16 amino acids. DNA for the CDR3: TGTGCCTGGAGTGTATTCCAGGGCGTCAATAATTCACCCCTCCACTTT. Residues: CAWSVFQGVNNSPLHF.